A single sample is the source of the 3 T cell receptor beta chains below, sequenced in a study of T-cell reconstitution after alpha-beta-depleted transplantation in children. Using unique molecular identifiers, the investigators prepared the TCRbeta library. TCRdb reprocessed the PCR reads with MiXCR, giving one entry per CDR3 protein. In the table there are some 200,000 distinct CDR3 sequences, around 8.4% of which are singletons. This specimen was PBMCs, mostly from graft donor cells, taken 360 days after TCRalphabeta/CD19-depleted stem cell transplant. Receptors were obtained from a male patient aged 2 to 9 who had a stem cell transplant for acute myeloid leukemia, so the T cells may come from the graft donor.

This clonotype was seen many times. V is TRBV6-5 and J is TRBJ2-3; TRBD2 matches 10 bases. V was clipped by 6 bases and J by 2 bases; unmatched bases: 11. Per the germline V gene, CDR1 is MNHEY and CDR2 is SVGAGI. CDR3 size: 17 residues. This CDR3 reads CASSLFPGTSATDTQYF. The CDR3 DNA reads TGTGCCAGCAGCCTATTTCCCGGGACTAGCGCCACAGATACGCAGTATTTT.

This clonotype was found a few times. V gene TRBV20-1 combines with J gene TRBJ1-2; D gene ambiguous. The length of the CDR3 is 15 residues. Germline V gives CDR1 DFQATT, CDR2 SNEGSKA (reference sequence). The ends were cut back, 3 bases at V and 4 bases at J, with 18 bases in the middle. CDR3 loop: CSARRSQESFYGYTF. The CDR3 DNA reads TGCAGTGCTAGGAGGTCCCAGGAGTCCTTCTATGGCTACACCTTC.

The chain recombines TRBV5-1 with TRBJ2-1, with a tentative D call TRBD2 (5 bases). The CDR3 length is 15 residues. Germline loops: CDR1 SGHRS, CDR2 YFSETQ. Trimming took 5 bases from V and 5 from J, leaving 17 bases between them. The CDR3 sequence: CASSVGAEQDNEQFF. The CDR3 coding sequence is TGCGCCAGCAGTGTTGGAGCGGAACAAGACAATGAGCAGTTCTTC.